These 28 T cell receptor beta chains were sequenced from one sample in a study of T cell responses to AZD1222 COVID-19 vaccine. Repertoires were generated with immunoSEQ multiplex PCR, while TCRdb's copy carries only in-frame clones and drops some. The sample carries some 150,000 clones, roughly 90% recorded once. Here the sequenced sample was peripheral blood, taken 28 days after the second AZD1222 dose. All receptors derive from an adult who received the AZD1222 COVID-19 vaccine.

The chain joins TRBV27 to TRBJ2-7; D perhaps matches TRBD2 (5 bases). The germline V gene encodes CDR1 MNHEY and CDR2 SMNVEV (reference sequence). Deletions cut 6 bases from V and 0 bases from J, with 12 bases between. The CDR3 sequence is 14 residues long. Here the CDR3 reads CASSALANSYEQYF. For the CDR3, the DNA is TGTGCCAGCAGCGCATTAGCGAACTCCTACGAGCAGTACTTC.

In regard to this clone: Compared with germline, one end of the junction differs, possibly owing to a read error. The chain employs TRBV7-2 and TRBJ1-5; D may be TRBD1 (5 bases). CDR3 length: 15 residues. From germline, CDR1 is SGHTA and CDR2 FQGNSA. CDR3 sequence reads: CANSATGSSNQPQHF. CDR3 in DNA: TGTGCCAACAGCGCCACAGGTAGCTCAAATCAGCCCCAGCATTTT.

This chain connects TRBV5-1 to TRBJ1-1; no firm D call. This CDR3 contains 14 residues. V was trimmed by 3 bases and J by 1 base, leaving 10 bases between them. Germline CDR1 and CDR2: SGHRS and YFSETQ. CDR3 in amino acids: CASSWGQTNTEAFF. The CDR3 nucleotides are TGCGCCAGCAGCTGGGGTCAGACGAACACTGAAGCTTTCTTT.

The chain couples TRBV6-5 to TRBJ2-1; unclear D gene. Germline CDR1 and CDR2: MNHEY and SVGAGI. The CDR3 is made up of 15 amino acids. V was shortened by 0 bases and J by 2 bases, with 8 bases between the two germline ends. CDR3 DNA sequence: TGTGCCAGCAGTTACTCGAACGGACCCTACAATGAGCAGTTCTTC. It codes for CASSYSNGPYNEQFF.

The chain links TRBV27 to TRBJ2-7; D uncertain. V lost 6 bases to trimming and J lost 5 bases, with 14 bases between them. The CDR3 contains 13 residues. Germline CDR1 reads MNHEY; CDR2 reads SMNVEV (reference sequence). The DNA for the CDR3 is TGTGCCAGCAGCCCCTTAGGGCCTGACGAGCAGTACTTC. It is translated as CASSPLGPDEQYF.

The V call is TRBV28, the J call TRBJ2-7; 9 bases fit TRBD2. J was trimmed by 7 bases and V by 4 bases; bases with no gene match: 2. Germline V gene lookup returns CDR1 MDHEN and CDR2 SYDVKM. CDR3 length: 12 residues. The CDR3 nucleotides read TGTGCCAGCAGTTCTAGCGGGGAGGAGCAGTACTTC. Protein product: CASSSSGEEQYF.

This rearrangement joins TRBV29-1 to TRBJ1-5, with TRBD1 identical over 7 bases. Trimming removed 7 bases from V and 7 bases from J; junction bases left unmatched: 10. In germline, CDR1 is SQVTM, CDR2 ANQGSEA. The CDR3 contains 13 residues. The CDR3 sequence: CSGATGTGQPQHF. In nucleotides, the CDR3 is TGCAGCGGAGCGACAGGGACTGGGCAGCCCCAGCATTTT.

The chain recombines TRBV11-2 with TRBJ2-1, with 7 nucleotides matching TRBD1. Germline CDR1 is SGHAT and CDR2 is FQNNGV. V was pared by 3 bases and J by 8 bases, with 4 bases of the junction left unmatched. CDR3 length equals 13 residues. The CDR3 bases are TGTGCCAGCAGCTTTCGACAGGGCTATGAGCAGTTCTTC. Its translation: CASSFRQGYEQFF.

Comments on this clone: The sample contains more than one DNA sequence encoding this CDR3. The chain joins TRBV5-1 to TRBJ1-1; the D is unclear. CDR1 SGHRS and CDR2 YFSETQ come from the germline V gene. Trimming removed 4 bases from V and 1 base from J, with 8 bases in between. The CDR3 has 13 residues. The CDR3 DNA sequence: TGCGCCAGCAGCAGAGATGGGAACACTGAAGCTTTCTTT. Translating gives CASSRDGNTEAFF.

This chain connects TRBV14 to TRBJ1-1, with D unresolved. Germline V lookup: CDR1 SGHDN, CDR2 FVKESK. This CDR3 comprises 15 residues. V shed 1 base and J shed 0 bases, with 9 bases lying between them. This chain's CDR3 is CASSQGRRMNTEAFF. In DNA form, the CDR3 reads TGTGCCAGCAGCCAAGGGCGGAGAATGAACACTGAAGCTTTCTTT.

The chain recombines TRBV18 with TRBJ1-1; D is unresolved. Germline CDR1 and CDR2: KGHSH and LQKENI. This CDR3 is 15 amino acids long. Trimming cost V 6 bases and J 2 bases, with 16 bases left between them. The CDR3 bases are TGTGCCAGCTCTGCTCGGTTGCCCCCAAACACTGAAGCTTTCTTT. This gives the protein CASSARLPPNTEAFF.

The genes are TRBV7-2 and TRBJ2-5; D is ambiguous. Germline V gene sequence: CDR1 SGHTA, CDR2 FQGNSA. The CDR3 loop spans 15 amino acids. V dropped 0 bases and J dropped 5 bases, with 13 bases sitting between them. The CDR3 nucleotides are TGTGCCAGCAGCTTAGCGCGAGGTACCGGCGAGACCCAGTACTTC. Translated: CASSLARGTGETQYF.

The chain links TRBV7-2 to TRBJ2-1, with 12 bases lining up with TRBD2. V was pared by 5 bases and J by 13 bases, with 6 bases of the junction left unmatched. The CDR3 is made up of 13 amino acids. Germline values: CDR1 SGHTA, CDR2 FQGNSA. The CDR3 is CASSNLAGGPQFF. CDR3 DNA: TGTGCCAGCAGCAATCTAGCGGGAGGGCCCCAGTTCTTC.

The CDR3 DNA reads as TGCGCCAGCAGCTTTACAGGGGGCGATAATTCACCCCTCCACTTT. As protein: CASSFTGGDNSPLHF. This rearrangement joins TRBV5-1 to TRBJ1-6; the match to TRBD1 covers 9 bases. The CDR3 length is 15 residues. V lost 2 bases and J lost 5; bases outside the gene matches: 2. Per the germline V gene, CDR1 is SGHRS and CDR2 is YFSETQ.

The rearrangement uses TRBV6-5 and TRBJ1-5, with D tentatively TRBD1 (6 bases). Germline CDR1 and CDR2: MNHEY and SVGAGI. Between the trimmed V and J ends, which lost 0 bases and 6 bases, there was a span of 15 bases. CDR3 size: 16 residues. CDR3: CASSYSRGGRSQPQHF. CDR3 DNA sequence: TGTGCCAGCAGTTACTCAAGGGGGGGCAGGAGTCAGCCCCAGCATTTT.

The chain is built from TRBV6-2 or TRBV6-3 and TRBJ1-1, with TRBD1 as a possible D gene (5 bases). CDR3 size: 16 residues. V lost 2 bases to trimming and J lost 0 bases, with 13 bases between them. Germline loops: CDR1 MNHEY, CDR2 SVGEGT. CDR3 loop: CASSYRRGDLNTEAFF. CDR3 DNA sequence: TGTGCCAGCAGTTACCGGCGAGGGGACCTGAACACTGAAGCTTTCTTT.

This chain joins TRBV5-6 and TRBJ1-2; no reliable D call. This CDR3 is built from 14 residues. V was pared by 0 bases and J by 6 bases, with 12 bases between. Germline V gene lookup returns CDR1 SGHDT and CDR2 YYEEEE. CDR3 sequence (DNA): TGTGCCAGCAGCTTGGGGTGGACCTCTGATGGCTACACCTTC. Its protein is CASSLGWTSDGYTF.

The chain carries TRBV11-2 and TRBJ2-2; 12 positions match TRBD2. V lost 5 bases to trimming and J lost 7 bases; unmatched junction nucleotides: 11. Germline V gives CDR1 SGHAT, CDR2 FQNNGV. The CDR3 consists of 17 residues. CDR3 sequence: CASSRATSGRSVGELFF. The CDR3 nucleotides are TGTGCCAGCAGCCGAGCGACTAGCGGGAGATCCGTCGGGGAGCTGTTTTTT.

The rearrangement links TRBV11-3 to TRBJ2-1; 8 bases line up with TRBD2. CDR1 and CDR2 (germline): SGHNT, YENEEA. The CDR3 totals 15 residues. V lost 5 bases to trimming and J lost 0 bases; unmatched junction nucleotides: 3. CDR3 residues: CASSTSGSSYNEQFF. The CDR3 coding sequence is TGTGCCAGCAGCACTAGCGGTAGCTCCTACAATGAGCAGTTCTTC.

The CDR3: CASSPPGRGLYEQYF. For the CDR3, the DNA is TGTGCCAGCAGCCCCCCAGGCAGGGGGCTTTACGAGCAGTACTTC. This sequence joins TRBV7-9 and TRBJ2-7; 8 nucleotides agree with TRBD1. CDR3 length: 15 amino acids. Germline V lookup: CDR1 SEHNR, CDR2 FQNEAQ (reference sequence). V was pared by 5 bases and J by 4 bases, with 10 bases of the junction left unmatched.

This clone was seen only once. This sequence joins TRBV30 and TRBJ1-6; D gene unclear. The germline V and J ends were trimmed by 4 bases and 6 bases, with 7 bases remaining between them. CDR3 size: 12 residues. CDR1 is GTSNPN and CDR2 is SVGIG in the germline V gene (reference sequence). The CDR3 reads CAWTVLNSPLHF. Here the CDR3 DNA reads TGTGCCTGGACAGTACTTAATTCACCCCTCCACTTT.

Concerning this clone itself: The identical CDR3 is also encoded by other nucleotide sequences in the sample. The V gene is TRBV6-5, the J gene TRBJ2-5; D might be TRBD1 (5 bases). V lost 0 bases to trimming and J lost 1 base, with 6 bases between them. In germline, CDR1 is MNHEY, CDR2 SVGAGI. This CDR3 has 14 amino acids. In DNA, the CDR3 is TGTGCCAGCAGTTACTCCGACAGCCAAGAGACCCAGTACTTC. Encoded protein: CASSYSDSQETQYF.

This chain connects TRBV5-6 to TRBJ1-1, with D tentatively TRBD1 (6 bases). CDR1 is SGHDT, CDR2 YYEEEE, per germline. Deletions cut 0 bases from V and 1 base from J, with 13 bases between. The CDR3 has 16 residues. The CDR3 nucleotides are TGTGCCAGCAGCTTGGCCCCGGCAGGGGAGAACACTGAAGCTTTCTTT. It yields the protein CASSLAPAGENTEAFF.

The CDR3 region has the DNA TGTGCCAGCAGCCAATTCCAACCCGGGACAGAAAACACAGATACGCAGTATTTT. Translating gives CASSQFQPGTENTDTQYF. The genes are TRBV14 and TRBJ2-3, with 7 bases fitting TRBD1. J gave up 2 bases and V 2 bases, and 13 bases lay outside the gene matches. The germline V gene encodes CDR1 SGHDN and CDR2 FVKESK. The CDR3 covers 18 residues. Complete variable domain (other parts from reference TRBV14 and TRBJ2-3): EAGVTQFPSHSVIEKGQTVTLRCDPISGHDNLYWYRRVMGKEIKFLLHFVKESKQDESGMPNNRFLAERTGGTYSTLKVQPAELEDSGVYFCASSQFQPGTENTDTQYFGPGTRLTVL.

The chain uses TRBV3-1 (or the pseudogene TRBV3-2) and TRBJ2-5; 8 bases agree with TRBD2. CDR3 length: 13 residues. V lost 5 bases, J lost 10 bases, and 9 bases stayed unmatched. Germline CDR1 is LGHDT and CDR2 is YNNKEL (reference sequence). The CDR3 region is CASSKTGLGDQYF. The CDR3 DNA sequence: TGTGCCAGCAGCAAAACGGGACTAGGGGACCAGTACTTC.

This clone showed up just a few times. The gene calls are TRBV3-1 (or the pseudogene TRBV3-2) and TRBJ1-6; 7 bases are shared with TRBD1. The V gene's germline CDR1 is LGHDT and CDR2 YNNKEL (reference sequence). This CDR3 is 15 amino acids long. The J segment lost 6 bases and the V segment lost 0 bases, leaving 2 bases of the junction unmatched. The CDR3 DNA sequence: TGTGCCAGCAGCCAAGAAGGGACAGTTAATTCACCCCTCCACTTT. Its translation is CASSQEGTVNSPLHF.

V and J are TRBV19 and TRBJ1-2; no firm D call. Germline-derived CDR1 and CDR2 are LNHDA and SQIVND (reference sequence). The CDR3 is 13 residues long. Trimming removed 4 bases at V and 5 bases at J, with 11 bases between. CDR3 loop: CASSSTVLYGYTF. CDR3 DNA sequence: TGTGCCAGTAGTAGCACCGTTTTATATGGCTACACCTTC.

The J gene is TRBJ1-1, the V gene TRBV12-3 or TRBV12-4; D is unresolved. The CDR3 is 13 residues long. The V end was cut by 3 bases, the J end by 7 bases, with 12 bases between. CDR3 sequence: CASSFTSTSEAFF. Here the CDR3 DNA reads TGTGCCAGCAGTTTTACATCGACAAGTGAAGCTTTCTTT.